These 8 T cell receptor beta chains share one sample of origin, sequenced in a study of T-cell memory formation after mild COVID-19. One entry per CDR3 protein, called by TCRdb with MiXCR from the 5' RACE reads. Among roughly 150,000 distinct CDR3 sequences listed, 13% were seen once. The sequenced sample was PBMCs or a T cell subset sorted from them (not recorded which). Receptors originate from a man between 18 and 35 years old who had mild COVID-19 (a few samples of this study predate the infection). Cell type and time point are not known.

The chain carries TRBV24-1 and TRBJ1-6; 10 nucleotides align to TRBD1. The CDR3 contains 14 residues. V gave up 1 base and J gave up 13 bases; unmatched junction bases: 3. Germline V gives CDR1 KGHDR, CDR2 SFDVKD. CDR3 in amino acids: CATSDFDRGHPLHF. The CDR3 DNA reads TGTGCCACCAGTGATTTTGACAGGGGGCACCCCCTCCACTTT.

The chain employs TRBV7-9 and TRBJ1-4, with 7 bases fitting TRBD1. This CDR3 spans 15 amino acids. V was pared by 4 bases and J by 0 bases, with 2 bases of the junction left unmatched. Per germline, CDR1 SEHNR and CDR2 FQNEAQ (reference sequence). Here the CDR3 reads CASSSRGATNEKLFF. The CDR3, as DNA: TGTGCCAGCAGCTCCAGGGGGGCAACTAATGAAAAACTGTTTTTT.

CDR3 nucleotide sequence: TGTGCCATCAGTGAGAGCCCAATGGTTACCGGGGAGCTGTTTTTT. This encodes CAISESPMVTGELFF. The V call is TRBV10-3, the J call TRBJ2-2; D remains unclear. Germline V gives CDR1 ENHRY, CDR2 SYGVKD. Between the trimmed V and J ends, which lost 2 bases and 5 bases, there was a span of 12 bases. There are 15 residues in the CDR3.

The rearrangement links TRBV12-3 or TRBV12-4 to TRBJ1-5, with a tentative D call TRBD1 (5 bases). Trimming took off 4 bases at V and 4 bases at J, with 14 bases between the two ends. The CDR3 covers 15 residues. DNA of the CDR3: TGTGCCAGCAGTTGGATTGACAGCCCAAATCAGCCCCAGCATTTT. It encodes CASSWIDSPNQPQHF.

In nucleotides, the CDR3 is TGTGCCACCCTGGGCCAGGGGAGCTCTGGGGCCAACGTCCTGACTTTC. It is translated as CATLGQGSSGANVLTF. The chain links TRBV6-1 to TRBJ2-6; perhaps TRBD1 as D (6 bases). The CDR3 contains 16 residues. Germline values: CDR1 MNHNS, CDR2 SASEGT. V lost 10 bases to trimming and J lost 0 bases, with 16 bases between them.

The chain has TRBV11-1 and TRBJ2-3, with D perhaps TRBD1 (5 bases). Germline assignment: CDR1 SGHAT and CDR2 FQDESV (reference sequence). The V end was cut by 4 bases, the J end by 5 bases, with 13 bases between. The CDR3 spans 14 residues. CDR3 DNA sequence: TGTGCCAGCAGCTCAACGACAGCCTTAGATACGCAGTATTTT. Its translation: CASSSTTALDTQYF.

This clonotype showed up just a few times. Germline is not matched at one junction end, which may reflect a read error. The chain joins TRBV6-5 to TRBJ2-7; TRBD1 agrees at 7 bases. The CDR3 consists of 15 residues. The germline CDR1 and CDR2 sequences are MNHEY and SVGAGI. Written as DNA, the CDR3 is TGTGCCAGCAGTCCCAGGGGGTCCCCCTCCCACGAGCAGTACTTC. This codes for CASSPRGSPSHEQYF.

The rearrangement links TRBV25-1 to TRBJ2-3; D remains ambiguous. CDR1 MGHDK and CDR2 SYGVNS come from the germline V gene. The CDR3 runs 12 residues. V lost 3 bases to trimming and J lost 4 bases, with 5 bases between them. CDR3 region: CASSDVPDTQYF. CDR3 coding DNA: TGTGCCAGCAGTGATGTCCCAGATACGCAGTATTTT.